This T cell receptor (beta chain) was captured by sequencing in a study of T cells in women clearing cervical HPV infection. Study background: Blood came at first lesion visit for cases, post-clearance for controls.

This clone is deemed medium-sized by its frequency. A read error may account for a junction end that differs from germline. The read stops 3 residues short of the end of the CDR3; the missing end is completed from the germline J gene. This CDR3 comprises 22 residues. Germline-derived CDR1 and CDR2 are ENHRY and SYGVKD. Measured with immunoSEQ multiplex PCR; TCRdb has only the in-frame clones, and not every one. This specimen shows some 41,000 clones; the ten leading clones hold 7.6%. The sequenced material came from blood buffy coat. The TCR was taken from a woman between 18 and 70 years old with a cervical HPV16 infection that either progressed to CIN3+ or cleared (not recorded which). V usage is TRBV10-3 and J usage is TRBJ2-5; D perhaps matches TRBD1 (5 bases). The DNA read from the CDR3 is TGTGACATCGGCCCAAAAGAACCCGACAGCTTTCTATCTCTCTTGAAACAAGAGACC. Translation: CDIGPKEPDSFLSLLKQET. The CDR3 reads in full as CDIGPKEPDSFLSLLKQETQYF.